The 28 T cell receptor beta chains presented below share a single source sample, sequenced in a study of blood T cell repertoires in COVID-19. Produced via immunoSEQ multiplex PCR; TCRdb's table is partial and in-frame only. Counted here are 130,000 or so clones, approximately 81% occurring once; the ten biggest clones make up around 8%. Sequences were obtained from peripheral blood. The receptors derive from a woman aged 60-75 years with active or convalescent COVID-19.

This chain uses TRBV6-6 with TRBJ1-5; D is unclear. V lost 6 bases, J lost 1 base, and 13 bases lay in between. The CDR3 loop spans 15 amino acids. CDR1 and CDR2 (germline): MNHNY, SVGAGI (reference sequence). The DNA for the CDR3 is TGTGCCAGCAGCCGCCCGTCGGGGAGCAATCAGCCCCAGCATTTT. Encoded protein: CASSRPSGSNQPQHF.

The CDR3 is CASSPRGGETQYF. CDR3 nucleotide sequence: TGTGCCAGCAGCCCGCGGGGGGGGGAGACCCAGTACTTC. The chain recombines TRBV7-6 with TRBJ2-5; 9 bases fit TRBD2. This CDR3 has 13 residues. The V gene end was trimmed by 5 bases and the J gene end by 5 bases; junction bases not matched to a gene: 3. Looked up from germline, CDR1 is SGHVS and CDR2 is FNYEAQ.

V usage is TRBV6-5 and J usage is TRBJ2-7, with 12 positions matching TRBD2. Germline lookup yields CDR1 MNHEY and CDR2 SVGAGI. V dropped 6 bases and J dropped 0; count of bases not matched to a gene: 3. This CDR3 is 15 amino acids long. The CDR3 DNA is TGTGCCAGCAGGCCGACTAGCGGGAGCTCCTACGAGCAGTACTTC. Encoded protein: CASRPTSGSSYEQYF.

The V call is TRBV19, the J call TRBJ1-4; TRBD1 might be the D (5 bases). CDR3 length: 15 residues. The germline gives CDR1 LNHDA, CDR2 SQIVND (reference sequence). V dropped 3 bases and J dropped 7 bases, with 15 bases sitting between them. CDR3 nucleotide sequence: TGTGCCAGTAGTATCCTGGGACTTAAAGGTGAAAAACTGTTTTTT. Protein sequence: CASSILGLKGEKLFF.

The V call is TRBV28, the J call TRBJ1-1, with unresolved D. V lost 6 bases and J 8 bases, leaving 19 bases between the germline ends. The CDR3 runs 14 residues. Germline lookup yields CDR1 MDHEN and CDR2 SYDVKM. The DNA of the CDR3 is TGTGCCAGCAGGAGATCGGGGTTTAGAGTAGAAGCTTTCTTT. The encoded protein is CASRRSGFRVEAFF.

The J gene is TRBJ1-4, the V gene TRBV29-1; 10 bases map to TRBD1. Germline values: CDR1 SQVTM, CDR2 ANQGSEA. Unmatched junction bases numbered 5, after V lost 7 bases and J lost 6 bases. The CDR3 covers 13 residues. This chain's CDR3 is CSGRTGGDEKLFF. CDR3 in DNA: TGCAGCGGTCGGACAGGGGGGGATGAAAAACTGTTTTTT.

This clone was counted a few times. V is TRBV10-3 and J is TRBJ1-2; 7 nucleotides agree with TRBD1. Looked up from germline, CDR1 is ENHRY and CDR2 is SYGVKD. This CDR3 contains 15 residues. The J segment lost 3 bases and the V segment lost 3 bases, leaving 7 bases of the junction unmatched. CDR3 sequence: CAISDLGDRDYGYTF. Here the CDR3 DNA reads TGTGCCATCAGTGACCTAGGGGACAGAGACTATGGCTACACCTTC.

The chain combines TRBV7-2 with TRBJ2-5; D unclear. Per the germline V gene, CDR1 is SGHTA and CDR2 is FQGNSA. The length of the CDR3 is 11 residues. Deletions cut 4 bases from V and 8 bases from J, with 8 bases between. This chain's CDR3 is CASSSLRTQYF. Here the CDR3 DNA reads TGTGCCAGCAGCTCCCTGAGAACCCAGTACTTC.

In its sample, this clone was seen many times. The chain has TRBV5-1 and TRBJ1-6; perhaps TRBD1 as D (5 bases). V was shortened by 2 bases and J by 10 bases, with 16 bases between the two germline ends. Germline CDR1 and CDR2: SGHRS and YFSETQ. The CDR3 is 15 residues long. CDR3 DNA sequence: TGCGCCAGCAGCTTAGAATCAGGGCCCTACTCACCCCTCCACTTT. Translation: CASSLESGPYSPLHF.

There are a few counts of this clone. The gene calls are TRBV9 and TRBJ1-1, with a weak D call TRBD1 (6 bases). The length of the CDR3 is 15 residues. V was shortened by 4 bases and J by 1 base, with 14 bases between the two germline ends. The germline V gene encodes CDR1 SGDLS and CDR2 YYNGEE. CDR3: CASSPRQDRNTEAFF. CDR3 nucleotide sequence: TGTGCCAGCAGCCCCCGACAGGACAGGAACACTGAAGCTTTCTTT. The full variable domain, in which reference TRBV9 and TRBJ1-1 provide the parts outside the CDR3, is DSGVTQTPKHLITATGQRVTLRCSPRSGDLSVYWYQQSLDQGLQFLIQYYNGEERAKGNILERFSAQQFPDLHSELNLSSLELGDSALYFCASSPRQDRNTEAFFGQGTRLTVV.

The rearrangement uses TRBV28 and TRBJ1-2; perhaps TRBD1 as D (6 bases). The CDR3 has 16 amino acids. Trimming cost V 8 bases and J 0 bases, with 19 bases left between them. Germline V gives CDR1 MDHEN, CDR2 SYDVKM. In nucleotides, the CDR3 is TGTGCCAGCCGTACACCCAGGGGCACAGCTAACTATGGCTACACCTTC. Translated: CASRTPRGTANYGYTF.

This rearrangement joins TRBV4-2 to TRBJ2-3; D is unresolved. Germline CDR1 reads LGHNA; CDR2 reads YNFKEQ. V lost 0 bases and J lost 0, with 16 bases in between. CDR3 length equals 18 residues. In DNA, the CDR3 is TGTGCCAGCAGCCAAGAGCTCCAGACTGGCTCTAGCACAGATACGCAGTATTTT. Protein: CASSQELQTGSSTDTQYF.

The chain links TRBV6-5 to TRBJ2-2; TRBD1 matches at 11 bases. Losses at the gene ends were 6 bases for V and 4 bases for J; bases not matched to a gene: 4. The CDR3 has 15 amino acids. CDR1 and CDR2 from the germline V gene are MNHEY and SVGAGI. The CDR3: CASRTGTGGTGELFF. Written as DNA, the CDR3 is TGTGCCAGCAGAACCGGGACAGGGGGCACCGGGGAGCTGTTTTTT.

The V gene is TRBV6-5, the J gene TRBJ2-1, with 7 nucleotides matching TRBD1. V lost 4 bases and J lost 8; bases outside the gene matches: 11. From germline, CDR1 is MNHEY and CDR2 SVGAGI. The CDR3 is 15 residues long. The CDR3 here is CASSLTGHLSDEQFF. CDR3 DNA: TGTGCCAGCAGTTTGACAGGGCATCTCTCTGATGAGCAGTTCTTC.

V and J are TRBV19 and TRBJ2-5; the D is unclear. The CDR3 has 15 amino acids. Germline CDR1 LNHDA, CDR2 SQIVND (reference sequence). V gave up 3 bases and J gave up 1 base, with 12 bases separating them. The DNA for the CDR3 is TGTGCCAGTAGTATTCAGGCACAGCCCCAAGAGACCCAGTACTTC. This translates into CASSIQAQPQETQYF. Combining the CDR3 with reference TRBV19 and TRBJ2-5 gives the whole variable domain DGGITQSPKYLFRKEGQNVTLSCEQNLNHDAMYWYRQDPGQGLRLIYYSQIVNDFQKGDIAEGYSVSREKKESFPLTVTSAQKNPTAFYLCASSIQAQPQETQYFGPGTRLLVL.

The chain combines TRBV19 with TRBJ2-1; 12 bases line up with TRBD2. The germline gives CDR1 LNHDA, CDR2 SQIVND (reference sequence). This CDR3 has 15 residues. Trimming cost V 4 bases and J 6 bases; bases outside gene matches: 4. CDR3 sequence: CASSTRTSGINEQFF. Written as DNA, the CDR3 is TGTGCCAGTAGTACCCGGACTAGCGGGATCAATGAGCAGTTCTTC.

This clone was detected once. This sequence joins TRBV15 and TRBJ1-4; D is ambiguous. Germline CDR1 is LNHNV and CDR2 is YYDKDF (reference sequence). With 0 bases removed from V and 0 bases from J, the gap between germline ends came to 8 bases. The CDR3 has 16 residues. The CDR3 DNA follows: TGTGCCACCAGCAGAGATATTCCTGCAACTAATGAAAAACTGTTTTTT. Its translation is CATSRDIPATNEKLFF.

The chain recombines TRBV19 with TRBJ2-3; D may be TRBD2 (6 bases). Trimming pared 3 bases from V and 2 bases from J, leaving 9 bases between. This CDR3 is built from 14 residues. The germline V gene has CDR1 LNHDA and CDR2 SQIVND (reference sequence). The CDR3 reads CASSIGLITDTQYF. The CDR3 coding sequence is TGTGCCAGTAGTATCGGACTAATCACAGATACGCAGTATTTT. The full variable domain, its missing parts supplied by reference TRBV19 and TRBJ2-3, is DGGITQSPKYLFRKEGQNVTLSCEQNLNHDAMYWYRQDPGQGLRLIYYSQIVNDFQKGDIAEGYSVSREKKESFPLTVTSAQKNPTAFYLCASSIGLITDTQYFGPGTRLTVL.

The chain carries TRBV5-1 and TRBJ2-3, with 7 nucleotides matching TRBD1. The CDR3 has 18 amino acids. J lost 2 bases, V lost 5 bases, and 17 bases had no gene match. The V gene's germline CDR1 is SGHRS and CDR2 YFSETQ. The CDR3 DNA reads TGCGCCAGCAGTTGGGGCCCGACAGGGCTAAAGAACACAGATACGCAGTATTTT. Amino acid sequence: CASSWGPTGLKNTDTQYF.

The chain joins TRBV5-1 to TRBJ2-5; D unclear. The V and J ends lost 0 bases and 4 bases respectively, with 10 bases between them. This CDR3 has 14 residues. Germline V gene lookup returns CDR1 SGHRS and CDR2 YFSETQ. The CDR3 region is CASSLDTGRETQYF. The CDR3 DNA is TGCGCCAGCAGCTTGGATACGGGTAGAGAGACCCAGTACTTC.

This chain links TRBV28 with TRBJ2-3; D possibly corresponds to TRBD2 (6 bases). Trimming removed 4 bases from V and 11 bases from J, with 19 bases in between. The CDR3 covers 14 residues. Germline-derived CDR1 and CDR2 are MDHEN and SYDVKM. The CDR3 DNA reads as TGTGCCAGCAGTTCTTACGGGAGTGCCTTTAAGCAGTATTTT. The encoded protein is CASSSYGSAFKQYF.

This clone appeared a single time. V usage is TRBV15 and J usage is TRBJ1-1; D remains ambiguous. This CDR3 spans 13 amino acids. From germline, CDR1 is LNHNV and CDR2 YYDKDF (reference sequence). V was shortened by 1 base and J by 6 bases, with 9 bases between the two germline ends. The CDR3 nucleotides read TGTGCCACCAGCAGAGGTACAGAAGCTGAAGCTTTCTTT. Its translation is CATSRGTEAEAFF. Supplemented by reference TRBV15 and TRBJ1-1, the full variable domain reads DAMVIQNPRYQVTQFGKPVTLSCSQTLNHNVMYWYQQKSSQAPKLLFHYYDKDFNNEADTPDNFQSRRPNTSFCFLDIRSPGLGDTAMYLCATSRGTEAEAFFGQGTRLTVV.

The chain employs TRBV29-1 and TRBJ1-1; tentatively, D is TRBD1 (6 bases). Trimming left V 5 bases short and J 4 bases short, with 14 bases between. There are 13 residues in the CDR3. CDR1 is SQVTM, CDR2 ANQGSEA, per germline. The CDR3 protein is CSVSGGRSTEAFF. The CDR3 region has the DNA TGCAGCGTTAGTGGGGGCAGGTCCACTGAAGCTTTCTTT.

The chain uses TRBV19 and TRBJ2-1; 9 bases are a match to TRBD1. This CDR3 has 13 amino acids. V shed 7 bases, J shed 6 bases, and the junction held 4 bases outside the gene matches. Germline V gene sequence: CDR1 LNHDA, CDR2 SQIVND (reference sequence). The CDR3 DNA is TGTGCCAGTACGGAGACAGGGGGCAATGAGCAGTTCTTC. Translation gives CASTETGGNEQFF.

This sequence joins TRBV7-8 and TRBJ2-7; 10 bases map to TRBD2. Trimming cost V 2 bases and J 0 bases; bases outside gene matches: 4. The CDR3 loop spans 16 amino acids. CDR1 is SGHVS, CDR2 FQNEAQ, per germline. The CDR3 DNA sequence: TGTGCCAGCAGCTTAACAGCTAGCGGGAGCTCCTACGAGCAGTACTTC. Protein: CASSLTASGSSYEQYF. Drawing the rest from reference TRBV7-8 and TRBJ2-7, the complete variable domain is GAGVSQSPRYKVAKRGQDVALRCDPISGHVSLFWYQQALGQGPEFLTYFQNEAQLDKSGLPSDRFFAERPEGSVSTLKIQRTQQEDSAVYLCASSLTASGSSYEQYFGPGTRLTVT.

J is TRBJ2-3 and V is TRBV30, with D uncertain. This CDR3 region has 13 residues. The V gene lost 2 bases and the J gene lost 0 bases, with 6 bases spanning the gap. The germline CDR1 and CDR2 sequences are GTSNPN and SVGIG (reference sequence). The CDR3 nucleotides read TGTGCCTGGAGTACAGTAAGCACAGATACGCAGTATTTT. The encoded protein is CAWSTVSTDTQYF.

The chain couples TRBV28 to TRBJ1-1, with D perhaps matching TRBD1 (6 bases). The germline gives CDR1 MDHEN, CDR2 SYDVKM. Trimming took off 4 bases at V and 6 bases at J, with 9 bases between the two ends. The CDR3 consists of 12 residues. CDR3 residues: CASSSQGPEAFF. CDR3 nucleotides: TGTGCCAGCAGTTCCCAGGGGCCTGAAGCTTTCTTT.

The chain recombines TRBV3-1 (or the pseudogene TRBV3-2) with TRBJ1-5, with 7 positions matching TRBD1. Germline CDR1 LGHDT, CDR2 YNNKEL (reference sequence). The junction had 5 bases not matched to a gene; V was cut back by 4 bases and J by 5 bases. The CDR3 is 14 amino acids. In nucleotides, the CDR3 is TGTGCCAGCAGCCTCAGGGGGGCTGATCAGCCCCAGCATTTT. Its translation: CASSLRGADQPQHF.